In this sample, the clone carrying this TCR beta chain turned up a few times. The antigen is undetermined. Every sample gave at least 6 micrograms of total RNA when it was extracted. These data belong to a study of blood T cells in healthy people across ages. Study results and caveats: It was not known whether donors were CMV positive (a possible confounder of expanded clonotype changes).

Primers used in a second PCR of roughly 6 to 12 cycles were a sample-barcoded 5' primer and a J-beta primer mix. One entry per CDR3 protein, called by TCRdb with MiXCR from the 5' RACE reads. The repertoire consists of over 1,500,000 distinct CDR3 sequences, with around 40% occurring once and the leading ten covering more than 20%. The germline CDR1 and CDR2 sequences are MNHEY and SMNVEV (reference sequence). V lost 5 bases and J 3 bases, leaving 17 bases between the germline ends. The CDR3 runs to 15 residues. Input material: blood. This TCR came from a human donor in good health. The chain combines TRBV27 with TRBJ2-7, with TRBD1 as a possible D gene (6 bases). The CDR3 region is CASSRAGTKYYEQYF. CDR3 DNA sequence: TGTGCCAGCAGTCGGGCCGGGACAAAATACTACGAGCAGTACTTC.